The 20 T cell receptor beta chains listed next were all sequenced from one sample in a study of CD8 T cell repertoires and HIV-1 epitope variants. These receptors are not linked to any known antigen. Clones were sequenced by immunoSEQ multiplex PCR, and TCRdb holds only the in-frame ones, with some missing. The table shows approximately 4,500 clones, with approximately 70% occurring only once. Sequencing input: cultured CD8+ T cells derived from PBMCs. These receptors originate from a male donor with HIV.

The chain has TRBV4-3 and TRBJ1-1; a weak D match, TRBD1 (5 bases). Trimming pared 0 bases from V and 0 bases from J, leaving 8 bases between. Per germline, CDR1 LGHNA and CDR2 YSLEER. The CDR3 runs 15 residues. CDR3 sequence: CASSQDKGLNTEAFF. CDR3 DNA sequence: TGCGCCAGCAGCCAAGATAAGGGGTTGAACACTGAAGCTTTCTTT.

This chain links TRBV5-6 with TRBJ2-6; D call uncertain. V lost 5 bases and J 3 bases, leaving 12 bases between the germline ends. Germline loops: CDR1 SGHDT, CDR2 YYEEEE. The CDR3 contains 15 residues. The CDR3 loop is CASRLGISGANVLTF. In DNA, the CDR3 is TGTGCCAGCAGACTTGGGATAAGTGGGGCCAACGTCCTGACTTTC.

V usage is TRBV2 and J usage is TRBJ1-6; unclear D gene. The length of the CDR3 is 17 residues. V was trimmed by 5 bases and J by 0 bases, leaving 14 bases between them. Germline lookup yields CDR1 SNHLY and CDR2 FYNNEI. CDR3 sequence (DNA): TGTGCCAGCAGTCCAGACATGCCGAGCTCCTATAATTCACCCCTCCACTTT. Translation: CASSPDMPSSYNSPLHF.

The V and J genes are TRBV6-1 and TRBJ1-1; D is possibly TRBD1 (5 bases). The CDR3 length is 15 residues. The germline V gene has CDR1 MNHNS and CDR2 SASEGT. Trimming removed 5 bases from V and 4 bases from J, with 17 bases in between. The CDR3 region has the DNA TGTGCCAGCAGTTCCATGGGGACCGGGAGCACTGAAGCTTTCTTT. This translates into CASSSMGTGSTEAFF.

V usage is TRBV28 and J usage is TRBJ1-5; 10 nucleotides agree with TRBD1. CDR1 and CDR2 from the germline V gene are MDHEN and SYDVKM. The CDR3 is 15 residues long. Losses at the gene ends were 5 bases for V and 5 bases for J; bases not matched to a gene: 6. Here the CDR3 reads CASSNLGQGDQPQHF. The CDR3 DNA sequence: TGTGCCAGCAGTAACCTAGGACAGGGGGATCAGCCCCAGCATTTT.

This clone showed up just a few times. The V gene is TRBV11-1, the J gene TRBJ1-1; D is undetermined. This CDR3 contains 15 residues. CDR1 is SGHAT, CDR2 FQDESV, per germline (reference sequence). V was shortened by 5 bases and J by 1 base, with 14 bases between the two germline ends. The CDR3 reads CASSPQAIPNTEAFF. The CDR3 coding sequence is TGTGCCAGCAGCCCCCAGGCGATCCCGAACACTGAAGCTTTCTTT.

V and J are TRBV11-2 and TRBJ2-3, with 8 bases identical to TRBD1. The J segment lost 2 bases and the V segment lost 5 bases, leaving 6 bases of the junction unmatched. The length of the CDR3 is 15 residues. Germline lookup yields CDR1 SGHAT and CDR2 FQNNGV. The CDR3 DNA is TGTGCCAGCAGCCCAGGACAGGGCAACACAGATACGCAGTATTTT. It encodes CASSPGQGNTDTQYF.

This clone was seen only once. This chain connects TRBV5-1 to TRBJ1-1; possibly TRBD1 for D (6 bases). V was clipped by 0 bases and J by 4 bases, with 13 bases between them. CDR3 size: 15 residues. Germline-derived CDR1 and CDR2 are SGHRS and YFSETQ. In DNA, the CDR3 is TGCGCCAGCAGCTTGGCTCTGGGGGCAGGCACTGAAGCTTTCTTT. Its translation: CASSLALGAGTEAFF.

A single count supports this clone. The J gene is TRBJ2-3, the V gene TRBV4-3; 10 bases match TRBD2. Looked up from germline, CDR1 is LGHNA and CDR2 is YSLEER. Trimming removed 3 bases from V and 3 bases from J; junction bases left unmatched: 6. The CDR3 consists of 16 residues. The CDR3 sequence is CASSQQTSGATDTQYF. The CDR3 nucleotides are TGCGCCAGCAGCCAGCAAACTAGCGGGGCGACAGATACGCAGTATTTT.

The rearrangement joins TRBV6-1 to TRBJ2-7, with a weak D call TRBD1 (6 bases). The CDR3 is made up of 14 amino acids. Germline V gene data show CDR1 as MNHNS and CDR2 as SASEGT. V dropped 4 bases and J dropped 3 bases, with 13 bases sitting between them. The CDR3 DNA sequence: TGTGCCAGCAGTGCTCGGGACAACGGCTACGAGCAGTACTTC. This encodes CASSARDNGYEQYF.

This clone was seen a handful of times. J is TRBJ1-5 and V is TRBV7-2; D unclear. V was shortened by 4 bases and J by 7 bases, with 11 bases between the two germline ends. The CDR3 runs 13 residues. CDR1 and CDR2 (germline): SGHTA, FQGNSA. In DNA form, the CDR3 reads TGTGCCAGCAGCTCCCATACAGAACAGCCCCAGCATTTT. It encodes CASSSHTEQPQHF.

The V call is TRBV5-8, the J call TRBJ1-3; 7 nucleotides line up with TRBD1. The CDR3 length is 14 residues. V shed 2 bases, J shed 5 bases, and the junction held 4 bases outside the gene matches. CDR1 SGHTS and CDR2 YDEGEE come from the germline V gene. The CDR3, as DNA: TGTGCCAGCAGCTTCCCGGGACAGAGAAACACCATATATTTT. Amino acid sequence: CASSFPGQRNTIYF.

The CDR3 nucleotides read TGTGCCAGCAGCCAGGGGTCCTACGAGCAGTACTTC. Its translation is CASSQGSYEQYF. J is TRBJ2-7 and V is TRBV7-8; perhaps TRBD1 as D (6 bases). Germline CDR1 and CDR2: SGHVS and FQNEAQ. The V gene lost 5 bases and the J gene lost 1 base, with 6 bases spanning the gap. The CDR3 has 12 residues. The whole variable domain, filled in from reference TRBV7-8 and TRBJ2-7, reads GAGVSQSPRYKVAKRGQDVALRCDPISGHVSLFWYQQALGQGPEFLTYFQNEAQLDKSGLPSDRFFAERPEGSVSTLKIQRTQQEDSAVYLCASSQGSYEQYFGPGTRLTVT.

The chain recombines TRBV2 with TRBJ1-2; 7 bases fit TRBD1. The germline gives CDR1 SNHLY, CDR2 FYNNEI. Trimming at V came to 0 bases and at J to 0 bases, leaving 10 bases not matched to a gene. This CDR3 is 18 amino acids long. In nucleotides, the CDR3 is TGTGCCAGCAGTGAAGCGCATGTAGGGGACAGTTCTAACTATGGCTACACCTTC. Translated: CASSEAHVGDSSNYGYTF.

J is TRBJ2-7 and V is TRBV7-2, with unresolved D. The germline gives CDR1 SGHTA, CDR2 FQGNSA. V lost 2 bases to trimming and J lost 2 bases, with 13 bases between them. This CDR3 comprises 15 residues. Here the CDR3 reads CASSLQPTETYEQYF. CDR3 nucleotides: TGTGCCAGCAGCTTACAACCCACAGAGACCTACGAGCAGTACTTC. Filled out from reference TRBV7-2 and TRBJ2-7, the complete variable domain reads GAGVSQSPSNKVTEKGKDVELRCDPISGHTALYWYRQSLGQGLEFLIYFQGNSAPDKSGLPSDRFSAERTGGSVSTLTIQRTQQEDSAVYLCASSLQPTETYEQYFGPGTRLTVT.

V is TRBV7-2 and J is TRBJ2-7; no firm D call. The CDR3 has 12 amino acids. Trimming left V 1 base short and J 4 bases short, with 5 bases between. Per the germline V gene, CDR1 is SGHTA and CDR2 is FQGNSA. The CDR3 protein is CASSLVGYEQYF. The CDR3 nucleotides read TGTGCCAGCAGCTTAGTCGGTTACGAGCAGTACTTC.

Of note for this clone: One end of the junction varies from germline; a read error may be responsible. The chain employs TRBV5-3 and TRBJ1-2, with TRBD1 matching over 10 bases. TRBV5-3 is identified as an open reading frame with a role that is uncertain. The CDR3 loop spans 14 amino acids. The CDR3 loop is CASSDPGTGVLGAF. The CDR3 coding sequence is TGTGCCAGCAGCGATCCCGGGACAGGGGTCCTCGGTGCCTTC.

A single count supports this clone. The chain employs TRBV28 and TRBJ1-3; no reliable D call. The CDR3 spans 14 residues. V was shortened by 3 bases and J by 3 bases, with 9 bases between the two germline ends. In germline, CDR1 is MDHEN, CDR2 SYDVKM. In DNA form, the CDR3 reads TGTGCCAGCAGTTTTAGAGGTTATGGAAACACCATATATTTT. Residues: CASSFRGYGNTIYF. Complete variable domain (other parts from reference TRBV28 and TRBJ1-3): DVKVTQSSRYLVKRTGEKVFLECVQDMDHENMFWYRQDPGLGLRLIYFSYDVKMKEKGDIPEGYSVSREKKERFSLILESASTNQTSMYLCASSFRGYGNTIYFGEGSWLTVV.

The rearrangement joins TRBV28 to TRBJ2-7; D may be TRBD1 or TRBD2 (5 bases each). Deletions cut 5 bases from V and 1 base from J, with 18 bases between. The CDR3 has 16 amino acids. The germline gives CDR1 MDHEN, CDR2 SYDVKM. CDR3 amino acids: CASSVSSGTVSYEQYF. The CDR3 DNA follows: TGTGCCAGCAGTGTATCCTCCGGGACGGTGTCCTACGAGCAGTACTTC. Full variable domain (rest looked up from reference TRBV28 and TRBJ2-7): DVKVTQSSRYLVKRTGEKVFLECVQDMDHENMFWYRQDPGLGLRLIYFSYDVKMKEKGDIPEGYSVSREKKERFSLILESASTNQTSMYLCASSVSSGTVSYEQYFGPGTRLTVT.

V usage is TRBV11-2 and J usage is TRBJ1-1, with D unclear. V was pared by 1 base and J by 0 bases, with 12 bases between. The CDR3 length is 16 residues. Germline assignment: CDR1 SGHAT and CDR2 FQNNGV. The CDR3 here is CASSLVVGMVNTEAFF. Written as DNA, the CDR3 is TGTGCCAGCAGCTTAGTGGTAGGGATGGTGAACACTGAAGCTTTCTTT.